The 4 T cell receptor beta chains below all came from one sample that was sequenced in a study of T cell changes during pregnancy in multiple sclerosis. The table came from immunoSEQ multiplex PCR; TCRdb's copy has only in-frame clones and leaves some out. The sample has about 87,000 clones, 93% seen once. The specimen was peripheral blood, collected in the third trimester of pregnancy. Receptors originate from a female donor in good health, enrolled as a control in a pregnancy study.

Only a few counts were recorded for this clone. The V call is TRBV6-1, the J call TRBJ2-2, with D possibly TRBD2 on 6 matching bases. CDR3 size: 15 residues. V was pared by 6 bases and J by 6 bases, with 17 bases between. Germline CDR1 reads MNHNS; CDR2 reads SASEGT. The CDR3 sequence: CASSLLSGDAGELFF. The CDR3 DNA reads as TGTGCCAGCAGCCTTCTTAGCGGCGACGCCGGGGAGCTGTTTTTT.

Only a few counts were recorded for this clone. The chain couples TRBV6-5 to TRBJ2-3, with 8 bases lining up with TRBD2. The CDR3 is 15 residues long. The germline V gene has CDR1 MNHEY and CDR2 SVGAGI. The V gene end was trimmed by 2 bases and the J gene end by 5 bases; junction bases not matched to a gene: 6. In DNA, the CDR3 is TGTGCCAGCAGTTACGTAGCGGGACGGGAAGATACGCAGTATTTT. Protein product: CASSYVAGREDTQYF.

This chain joins TRBV4-2 and TRBJ2-7; TRBD2 matches 9 bases. There are 16 residues in the CDR3. In germline, CDR1 is LGHNA, CDR2 YNFKEQ. V trimming: 5 bases; J trimming: 3 bases; junction bases outside the gene matches: 11. The CDR3 spells CASSSPGVAGDYEQYF. The CDR3 bases are TGTGCCAGCAGCTCTCCGGGGGTAGCGGGAGACTACGAGCAGTACTTC.

The chain combines TRBV6-1 with TRBJ2-1, with TRBD2 matching over 7 bases. V was pared by 6 bases and J by 6 bases, with 11 bases of the junction left unmatched. CDR1 MNHNS and CDR2 SASEGT come from the germline V gene. There are 15 residues in the CDR3. The CDR3 reads CASSARAGDTNEQFF. In DNA, the CDR3 is TGTGCCAGCAGCGCTCGCGCGGGAGATACCAATGAGCAGTTCTTC.